Below, 9 T cell receptor beta chains from the same sample are listed, as sequenced in a study of blood T cell repertoires in COVID-19. TCRdb's table, derived via immunoSEQ multiplex PCR, lists solely in-frame clones and lacks some. The sample contains around 50,000 clones, roughly four fifths of which appear only once. The sample consisted of peripheral blood. The receptors come from a man aged 35 to 55 with acute or convalescent COVID-19.

The count of this clone is one. This sequence joins TRBV10-3 and TRBJ2-1, with TRBD2 identical over 7 bases. CDR1 and CDR2 (germline): ENHRY, SYGVKD. J lost 7 bases, V lost 0 bases, and 6 bases had no gene match. CDR3 size: 15 residues. The CDR3 region is CAISESESGVNEQFF. The CDR3 nucleotides read TGTGCCATCAGTGAGTCCGAGAGCGGGGTGAATGAGCAGTTCTTC.

The chain uses TRBV19 and TRBJ2-1, with D tentatively TRBD1 (8 bases). The V end lost 5 bases, the J end lost 12 bases, and 23 bases lay between the germline ends. This CDR3 has 15 residues. Germline V gives CDR1 LNHDA, CDR2 SQIVND (reference sequence). Here the CDR3 DNA reads TGTGCCAGTAGTTCTGGACAGGGAGGGCCTCTCGGGCAGTTCTTC. As protein: CASSSGQGGPLGQFF.

V usage is TRBV18 and J usage is TRBJ1-1; D might be TRBD1 (6 bases). CDR1 and CDR2 (germline): KGHSH, LQKENI. V was pared by 2 bases and J by 5 bases, with 6 bases between. The CDR3 is 12 amino acids. CDR3 nucleotides: TGTGCCAGCTCACCAACAGGGACTGAAGCTTTCTTT. It specifies CASSPTGTEAFF.

J is TRBJ2-4 and V is TRBV6-1, with 10 positions matching TRBD1. V lost 4 bases, J lost 2 bases, and 11 bases stayed unmatched. CDR3 length: 18 amino acids. Germline V gene lookup returns CDR1 MNHNS and CDR2 SASEGT. The CDR3 is CASSGWPGTGVPKNIQYF. CDR3 nucleotide sequence: TGTGCCAGCAGTGGTTGGCCTGGGACAGGGGTTCCCAAAAACATTCAGTACTTC.

The chain joins TRBV4-3 to TRBJ2-3; the match to TRBD1 covers 10 bases. Germline loops: CDR1 LGHNA, CDR2 YSLEER. This CDR3 region has 16 residues. J gave up 1 base and V 1 base, and 2 bases lay outside the gene matches. DNA for the CDR3: TGCGCCAGCAGCCAAGCTGGGACAGGGGGCACAGATACGCAGTATTTT. This gives the protein CASSQAGTGGTDTQYF.

The J gene is TRBJ1-5, the V gene TRBV11-2; D ambiguous. Germline V gives CDR1 SGHAT, CDR2 FQNNGV. The V end was cut by 0 bases, the J end by 6 bases, with 12 bases between. The length of the CDR3 is 15 residues. The DNA for the CDR3 is TGTGCCAGCAGCTTAGATCGTAGAGGGAGTCAGCCCCAGCATTTT. Translating it yields CASSLDRRGSQPQHF.

In nucleotides, the CDR3 is TGTGCCAGCAGCGTAGGGGACAGGGGTAGCAATGAGCAGTTCTTC. Encoded protein: CASSVGDRGSNEQFF. This chain links TRBV9 with TRBJ2-1, with 10 bases fitting TRBD1. The CDR3 has 15 amino acids. Losses at the gene ends were 0 bases for V and 6 bases for J; bases not matched to a gene: 3. The germline V gene has CDR1 SGDLS and CDR2 YYNGEE.

The V and J genes are TRBV5-4 and TRBJ2-7; perhaps TRBD1 as D (6 bases). Germline loops: CDR1 SGHNT, CDR2 YYREEE (reference sequence). Trimming pared 2 bases from V and 0 bases from J, leaving 9 bases between. CDR3 length equals 14 residues. CDR3 nucleotides: TGTGCCAGCAGCTTACAGGGAGCCTCCTACGAGCAGTACTTC. Amino acid sequence: CASSLQGASYEQYF.

The chain recombines TRBV7-9 with TRBJ2-1, with 10 bases fitting TRBD2. CDR1 is SEHNR and CDR2 is FQNEAQ in the germline V gene (reference sequence). Trimming cost V 5 bases and J 4 bases; bases outside gene matches: 8. This CDR3 spans 16 amino acids. CDR3 sequence: CASSLRTSGAYNEQFF. The CDR3 nucleotides read TGTGCCAGCAGCCTACGGACTAGCGGCGCATACAATGAGCAGTTCTTC.